This passage covers 3 T cell receptor beta chains from one sample sequenced in a study of T cells in Graves' hyperthyroidism and ophthalmopathy. Amplification of TCR beta CDR3 regions used RNA as the template. A first-round RT-PCR of the TCR CDR3 used the HTBI primer set. TCRdb re-derived calls from the multiplex PCR reads in MiXCR, one entry per CDR3 protein. The sample holds around 400,000 distinct CDR3 sequences; around a quarter are singletons and the top ten take around four fifths. Sample: blood. The receptor source for this set is a man in his forties or fifties with Graves' hyperthyroidism.

This clonotype is a singleton in its sample. The V call is TRBV28, the J call TRBJ2-1; 9 bases match TRBD1. The junction had 9 bases not matched to a gene; V was cut back by 10 bases and J by 8 bases. This CDR3 has 13 amino acids. Germline V gives CDR1 MDHEN, CDR2 SYDVKM. CDR3 amino acids: CATGTGFRHEQFF. DNA of the CDR3: TGTGCCACTGGGACAGGGTTCCGCCATGAGCAGTTCTTC.

The chain has TRBV4-2 and TRBJ2-1; 9 nucleotides match TRBD1. The CDR3 is 17 residues long. The trim removed 3 bases at V and 8 bases at J, leaving 14 bases unmatched. Looked up from germline, CDR1 is LGHNA and CDR2 is YNFKEQ. This CDR3 is CASSHPLSGTGSDEQFF. CDR3 DNA: TGTGCCAGCAGCCACCCCTTAAGCGGGACAGGGAGCGATGAGCAGTTCTTC.

This clonotype was detected ten times or more. The CDR3 coding sequence is TGTGCCTGGCTCAGGTACGATGAGCAGTTCTTC. It is translated as CAWLRYDEQFF. V is TRBV30 and J is TRBJ2-1; D is ambiguous. The CDR3 covers 11 residues. V was trimmed by 5 bases and J by 8 bases, leaving 10 bases between them. Germline assignment: CDR1 GTSNPN and CDR2 SVGIG (reference sequence).